One and the same sample provided the 21 T cell receptor beta chains below, sequenced in a study of T cell clonotyping in hematopoietic cell transplantation. Time point reported: recipient sample about 28 days before transplant, after cytoreduction. This table comes from immunoSEQ multiplex PCR, and its TCRdb copy is limited to in-frame clones, with some not included. The sample records tens of thousands of clones, around 85% being singletons. The specimen comprised peripheral blood mononuclear cells, sampled before stem cell transplant. The receptors come from a man between 60 and 75 years old with acute myeloid leukemia. Some clones in this sample may be carry-over from other donors' samples.

The chain has TRBV27 and TRBJ2-4; either TRBD1 or TRBD2 may fit D (5 bases each). Germline lookup yields CDR1 MNHEY and CDR2 SMNVEV (reference sequence). V dropped 7 bases and J dropped 4 bases, with 17 bases sitting between them. The CDR3 contains 15 residues. Here the CDR3 DNA reads TGTGCCAGCAAGAGTGGGGGATACGGGAAAAACATTCAGTACTTC. It translates to CASKSGGYGKNIQYF.

This chain links TRBV4-1 with TRBJ1-5, with D perhaps matching TRBD1 (5 bases). Germline CDR1 reads MGHRA; CDR2 reads YSYEKL. Trimming cost V 4 bases and J 7 bases, with 20 bases left between them. This CDR3 has 16 residues. CDR3 amino acids: CASSPIIGDFSQPQHF. CDR3 nucleotides: TGCGCCAGCAGCCCTATAATAGGGGATTTCTCCCAGCCCCAGCATTTT.

V is TRBV5-4 and J is TRBJ2-5; 9 nucleotides match TRBD2. The germline gives CDR1 SGHNT, CDR2 YYREEE (reference sequence). Unmatched junction bases numbered 7, after V lost 2 bases and J lost 2 bases. The CDR3 is 16 residues long. The CDR3 DNA reads as TGTGCCAGCAGCTTCGGGGGTCTAGCGGGGCAAGAGACCCAGTACTTC. Encoded protein: CASSFGGLAGQETQYF.

The rearrangement joins TRBV6-6 to TRBJ2-2; 10 bases match TRBD1. V shed 1 base, J shed 6 bases, and the junction held 5 bases outside the gene matches. This CDR3 contains 16 residues. The germline V gene has CDR1 MNHNY and CDR2 SVGAGI (reference sequence). The CDR3, as DNA: TGTGCCAGCAGTTACTTTCCCGGGACAGGGGCCGGGGAGCTGTTTTTT. Amino acid sequence: CASSYFPGTGAGELFF.

The chain couples TRBV7-2 to TRBJ2-2, with TRBD2 matching over 10 bases. Germline assignment: CDR1 SGHTA and CDR2 FQGNSA. This CDR3 has 16 amino acids. V gave up 4 bases and J gave up 0 bases; unmatched junction bases: 2. The CDR3 DNA follows: TGTGCCAGCAGCTCTAGCGGGGGCGCGAACACCGGGGAGCTGTTTTTT. It specifies CASSSSGGANTGELFF.

The gene calls are TRBV7-2 and TRBJ1-2; D is uncertain. V was shortened by 2 bases and J by 4 bases, with 14 bases between the two germline ends. This CDR3 is built from 15 residues. Germline-derived CDR1 and CDR2 are SGHTA and FQGNSA. This chain's CDR3 is CASSLTSGRFYGYTF. The CDR3 DNA reads TGTGCCAGCAGCTTAACGTCAGGCAGGTTCTATGGCTACACCTTC.

V gene TRBV2 combines with J gene TRBJ1-4; no clear D. The CDR3 runs to 12 residues. From germline, CDR1 is SNHLY and CDR2 FYNNEI. Trimming shortened V by 4 bases and J by 5 bases, and 5 bases separated the two germline ends. The CDR3, as DNA: TGTGCCAGCAGTGTCAGGAATGAAAAACTGTTTTTT. This gives the protein CASSVRNEKLFF.

The chain employs TRBV28 and TRBJ2-4, with D possibly TRBD1 on 7 matching bases. Germline V CDR1 and CDR2: MDHEN, SYDVKM. The length of the CDR3 is 15 residues. Trimming stripped 8 bases from V and 1 base from J, with 15 bases between. CDR3 sequence: CASGGGVVAKNIQYF. As DNA, the CDR3 is TGTGCCAGCGGAGGGGGCGTTGTGGCCAAAAACATTCAGTACTTC.

J is TRBJ2-1 and V is TRBV2; TRBD1 matches at 9 bases. The CDR3 has 13 residues. CDR1 SNHLY and CDR2 FYNNEI come from the germline V gene. V trimming: 7 bases; J trimming: 5 bases; junction bases outside the gene matches: 3. The CDR3 reads CASIGTGNNEQFF. The CDR3, as DNA: TGTGCCAGCATAGGGACAGGGAACAATGAGCAGTTCTTC.

The chain has TRBV30 and TRBJ1-4; the D is unclear. Germline CDR1 and CDR2: GTSNPN and SVGIG (reference sequence). The V and J ends lost 4 bases and 8 bases respectively, with 11 bases between them. The CDR3 sequence is 12 residues long. The CDR3, as DNA: TGTGCCTGGAACCGGGTTCGGGAAAAACTGTTTTTT. The encoded protein is CAWNRVREKLFF.

The J gene is TRBJ1-1, the V gene TRBV7-9; TRBD1 matches at 7 bases. Germline V CDR1 and CDR2: SEHNR, FQNEAQ (reference sequence). V was pared by 11 bases and J by 0 bases, with 6 bases of the junction left unmatched. The CDR3 extends over 13 amino acids. This CDR3 reads CAGYDRVNTEAFF. The CDR3 bases are TGTGCCGGGTACGACAGGGTGAACACTGAAGCTTTCTTT. Drawing the rest from reference TRBV7-9 and TRBJ1-1, the complete variable domain is DTGVSQNPRHKITKRGQNVTFRCDPISEHNRLYWYRQTLGQGPEFLTYFQNEAQLEKSRLLSDRFSAERPKGSFSTLEIQRTEQGDSAMYLCAGYDRVNTEAFFGQGTRLTVV.

This chain links TRBV27 with TRBJ2-3; D is uncertain. V lost 5 bases and J 4 bases, leaving 13 bases between the germline ends. Germline CDR1 and CDR2: MNHEY and SMNVEV (reference sequence). CDR3 size: 14 residues. As DNA, the CDR3 is TGTGCCAGCAGTCCTCACGGGCAGGCAGATACGCAGTATTTT. As protein: CASSPHGQADTQYF.

This chain connects TRBV11-2 to TRBJ2-5; 14 bases align to TRBD2. Trimming at V came to 7 bases and at J to 7 bases, leaving 11 bases not matched to a gene. Germline V gene lookup returns CDR1 SGHAT and CDR2 FQNNGV. CDR3 length: 16 residues. CDR3 protein: CASTHGLAGGLGTQYF. The CDR3 nucleotides read TGTGCCAGCACCCACGGACTAGCGGGGGGCCTAGGGACCCAGTACTTC. The entire variable domain, with the rest obtained from reference TRBV11-2 and TRBJ2-5, is as follows: EAGVAQSPRYKIIEKRQSVAFWCNPISGHATLYWYQQILGQGPKLLIQFQNNGVVDDSQLPKDRFSAERLKGVDSTLKIQPAKLEDSAVYLCASTHGLAGGLGTQYFGPGTRLLVL.

About this clone: Other DNA sequences in this specimen translate into the identical CDR3. The rearrangement links TRBV7-2 to TRBJ2-7; D gene unclear. Germline V gene lookup returns CDR1 SGHTA and CDR2 FQGNSA. The CDR3 is 13 residues long. V lost 4 bases to trimming and J lost 4 bases, with 11 bases between them. The CDR3: CASSSALGYEQYF. DNA for the CDR3: TGTGCCAGCAGCTCAGCTTTGGGTTACGAGCAGTACTTC.

The rearrangement joins TRBV25-1 to TRBJ2-2, with a weak D call TRBD2 (6 bases). The germline gives CDR1 MGHDK, CDR2 SYGVNS. The CDR3 has 14 amino acids. Trimming cost V 6 bases and J 7 bases, with 15 bases left between them. Here the CDR3 reads CASRAPGEVGELFF. CDR3 coding DNA: TGTGCCAGCAGGGCGCCGGGGGAAGTCGGGGAGCTGTTTTTT. Based on the CDR3 plus reference TRBV25-1 and TRBJ2-2, the full variable domain is EADIYQTPRYLVIGTGKKITLECSQTMGHDKMYWYQQDPGMELHLIHYSYGVNSTEKGDLSSESTVSRIRTEHFPLTLESARPSHTSQYLCASRAPGEVGELFFGEGSRLTVL.

This chain uses TRBV6-1 with TRBJ1-5; TRBD1 agrees at 8 bases. Germline loops: CDR1 MNHNS, CDR2 SASEGT. The CDR3 runs to 17 residues. Trimming took 2 bases from V and 4 from J; bases not matched to a gene: 10. This chain's CDR3 is CASSELAGQGGNQPQHF. CDR3 DNA: TGTGCCAGCAGTGAATTGGCCGGACAGGGTGGTAATCAGCCCCAGCATTTT.

This sequence joins TRBV9 and TRBJ1-4; possible D gene TRBD1, 6 bases. The CDR3 contains 13 residues. Germline CDR1 and CDR2: SGDLS and YYNGEE. V was trimmed by 0 bases and J by 12 bases, leaving 12 bases between them. The CDR3 coding sequence is TGTGCCAGCAGCGTAGGAGTTAGGGGGGAACTGTTTTTT. Translated, it gives CASSVGVRGELFF.

This chain uses TRBV19 with TRBJ1-2; D is unresolved. The CDR3 contains 13 residues. CDR1 and CDR2 (germline): LNHDA, SQIVND (reference sequence). Trimming shortened V by 0 bases and J by 4 bases, and 6 bases separated the two germline ends. The CDR3 is CASSIDSGYGYTF. The CDR3, as DNA: TGTGCCAGTAGTATAGATTCGGGCTATGGCTACACCTTC.

The chain couples TRBV27 to TRBJ2-7; possibly TRBD2 for D (5 bases). Trimming took 6 bases from V and 0 from J, leaving 15 bases between them. Per germline, CDR1 MNHEY and CDR2 SMNVEV (reference sequence). This CDR3 is 15 amino acids long. In DNA, the CDR3 is TGTGCCAGCAGACGCGGCTCCCGGGGCTCCTACGAGCAGTACTTC. It codes for CASRRGSRGSYEQYF.

The chain is built from TRBV9 and TRBJ2-7; D may be TRBD2 (6 bases). The CDR3 is 13 residues long. V lost 0 bases, J lost 6 bases, and 10 bases lay in between. CDR1 SGDLS and CDR2 YYNGEE come from the germline V gene. The CDR3 DNA follows: TGTGCCAGCAGCGTAGGGACTATCGGCGAGCAGTACTTC. This gives the protein CASSVGTIGEQYF.

V usage is TRBV4-1 and J usage is TRBJ2-5; D is undetermined. V lost 2 bases and J 2 bases, leaving 9 bases between the germline ends. The CDR3 is 14 amino acids. Germline V CDR1 and CDR2: MGHRA, YSYEKL. The CDR3 is CASSQSDAQETQYF. The CDR3 nucleotides read TGCGCCAGCAGCCAATCGGATGCTCAAGAGACCCAGTACTTC.